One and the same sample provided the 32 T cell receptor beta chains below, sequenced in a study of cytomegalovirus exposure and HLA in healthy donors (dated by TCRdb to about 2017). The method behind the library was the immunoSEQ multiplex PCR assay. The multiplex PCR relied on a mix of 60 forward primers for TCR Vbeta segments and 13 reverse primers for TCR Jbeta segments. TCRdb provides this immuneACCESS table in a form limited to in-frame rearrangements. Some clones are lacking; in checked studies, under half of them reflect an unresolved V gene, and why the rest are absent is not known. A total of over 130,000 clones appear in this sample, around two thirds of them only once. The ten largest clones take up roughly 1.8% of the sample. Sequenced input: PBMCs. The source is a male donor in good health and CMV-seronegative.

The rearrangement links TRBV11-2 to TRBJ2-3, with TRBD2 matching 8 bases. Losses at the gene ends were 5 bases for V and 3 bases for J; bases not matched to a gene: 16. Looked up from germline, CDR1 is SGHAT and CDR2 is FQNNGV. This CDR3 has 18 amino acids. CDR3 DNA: TGTGCCAGCAGCCATACTAGCGGAAGGCCCCCAGTAACAGATACGCAGTATTTT. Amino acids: CASSHTSGRPPVTDTQYF.

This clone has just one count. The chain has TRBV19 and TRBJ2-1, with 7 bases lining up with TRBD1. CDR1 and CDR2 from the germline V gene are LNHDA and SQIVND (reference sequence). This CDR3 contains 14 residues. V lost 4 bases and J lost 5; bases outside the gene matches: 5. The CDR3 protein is CASSTTGVNNEQFF. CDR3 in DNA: TGTGCCAGTAGTACTACAGGGGTCAACAATGAGCAGTTCTTC.

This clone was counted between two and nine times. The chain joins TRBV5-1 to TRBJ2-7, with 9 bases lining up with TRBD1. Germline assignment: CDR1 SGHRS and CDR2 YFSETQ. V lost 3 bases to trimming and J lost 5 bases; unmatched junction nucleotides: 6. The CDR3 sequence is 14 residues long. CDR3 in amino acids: CASSSMGQGNEQYF. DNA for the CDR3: TGCGCCAGCAGCTCGATGGGACAGGGTAACGAGCAGTACTTC.

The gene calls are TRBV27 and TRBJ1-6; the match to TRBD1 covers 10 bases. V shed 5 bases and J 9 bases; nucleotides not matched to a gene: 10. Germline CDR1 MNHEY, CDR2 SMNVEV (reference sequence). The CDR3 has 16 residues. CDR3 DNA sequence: TGTGCCAGCAGTCCCGGGACAGGGGATTTTATTTCACCCCTCCACTTT. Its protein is CASSPGTGDFISPLHF.

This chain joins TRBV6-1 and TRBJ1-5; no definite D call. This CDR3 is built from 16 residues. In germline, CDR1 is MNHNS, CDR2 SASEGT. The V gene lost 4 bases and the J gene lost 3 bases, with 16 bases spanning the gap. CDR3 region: CASSGRNSLDNQPQHF. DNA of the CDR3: TGTGCCAGCAGTGGGCGAAACAGTTTAGACAATCAGCCCCAGCATTTT.

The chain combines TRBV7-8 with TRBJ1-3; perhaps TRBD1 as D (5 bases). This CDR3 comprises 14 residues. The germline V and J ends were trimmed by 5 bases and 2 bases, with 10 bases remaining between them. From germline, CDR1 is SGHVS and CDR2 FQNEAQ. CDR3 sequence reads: CASSPRETGNTIYF. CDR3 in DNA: TGTGCCAGCAGCCCCAGGGAAACTGGAAACACCATATATTTT.

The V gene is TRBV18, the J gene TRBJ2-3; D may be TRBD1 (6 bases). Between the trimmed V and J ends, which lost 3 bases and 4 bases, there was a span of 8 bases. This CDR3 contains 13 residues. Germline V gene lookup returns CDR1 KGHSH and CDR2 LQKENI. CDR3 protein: CASSPQGSDTQYF. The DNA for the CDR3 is TGTGCCAGCTCACCCCAGGGGTCAGATACGCAGTATTTT.

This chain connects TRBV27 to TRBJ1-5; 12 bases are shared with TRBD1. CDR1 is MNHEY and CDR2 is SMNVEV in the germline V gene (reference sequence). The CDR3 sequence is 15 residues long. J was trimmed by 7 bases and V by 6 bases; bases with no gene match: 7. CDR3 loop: CASRPGTGGLQPQHF. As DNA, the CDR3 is TGTGCCAGCAGGCCCGGGACAGGGGGCTTACAGCCCCAGCATTTT.

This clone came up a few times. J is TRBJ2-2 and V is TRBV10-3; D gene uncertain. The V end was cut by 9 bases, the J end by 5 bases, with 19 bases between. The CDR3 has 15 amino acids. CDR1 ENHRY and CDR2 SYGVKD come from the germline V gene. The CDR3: CAIARGDVRTGELFF. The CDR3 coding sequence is TGTGCCATAGCGCGCGGAGACGTCCGAACCGGGGAGCTGTTTTTT.

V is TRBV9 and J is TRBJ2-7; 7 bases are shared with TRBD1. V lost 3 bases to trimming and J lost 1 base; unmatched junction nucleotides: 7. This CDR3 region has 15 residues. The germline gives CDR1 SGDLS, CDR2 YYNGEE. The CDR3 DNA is TGTGCCAGCAGCGCCCGAGGGGACAGATCCTACGAGCAGTACTTC. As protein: CASSARGDRSYEQYF.

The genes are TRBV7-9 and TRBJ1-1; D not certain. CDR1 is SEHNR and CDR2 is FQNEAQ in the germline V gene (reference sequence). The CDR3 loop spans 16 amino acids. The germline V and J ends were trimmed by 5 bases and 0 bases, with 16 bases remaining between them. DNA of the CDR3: TGTGCCAGCAGCCCCCCCCCGGCGGGGATGAACACTGAAGCTTTCTTT. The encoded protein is CASSPPPAGMNTEAFF.

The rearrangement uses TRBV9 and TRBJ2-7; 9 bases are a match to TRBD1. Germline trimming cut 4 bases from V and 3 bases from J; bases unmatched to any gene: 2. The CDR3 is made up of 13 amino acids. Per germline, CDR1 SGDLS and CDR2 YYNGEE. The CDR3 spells CASSSGQGYEQYF. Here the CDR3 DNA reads TGTGCCAGCAGCTCGGGACAGGGCTACGAGCAGTACTTC. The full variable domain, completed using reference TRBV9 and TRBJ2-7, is DSGVTQTPKHLITATGQRVTLRCSPRSGDLSVYWYQQSLDQGLQFLIQYYNGEERAKGNILERFSAQQFPDLHSELNLSSLELGDSALYFCASSSGQGYEQYFGPGTRLTVT.

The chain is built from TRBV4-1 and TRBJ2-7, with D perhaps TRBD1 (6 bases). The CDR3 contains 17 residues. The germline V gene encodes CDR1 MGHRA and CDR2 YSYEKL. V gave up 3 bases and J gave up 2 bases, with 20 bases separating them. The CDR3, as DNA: TGCGCCAGCAGCCACTTGGGTTTAGGGGGAACGACCTACGAGCAGTACTTC. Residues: CASSHLGLGGTTYEQYF.

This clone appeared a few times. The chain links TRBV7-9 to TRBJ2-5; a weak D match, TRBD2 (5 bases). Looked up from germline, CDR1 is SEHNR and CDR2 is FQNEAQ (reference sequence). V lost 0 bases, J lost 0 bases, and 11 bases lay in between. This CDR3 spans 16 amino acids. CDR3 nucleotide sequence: TGTGCCAGCAGCTTAGCGCGGGCGACGTACCAAGAGACCCAGTACTTC. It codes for CASSLARATYQETQYF. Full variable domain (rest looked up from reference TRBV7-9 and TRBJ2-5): DTGVSQNPRHKITKRGQNVTFRCDPISEHNRLYWYRQTLGQGPEFLTYFQNEAQLEKSRLLSDRFSAERPKGSFSTLEIQRTEQGDSAMYLCASSLARATYQETQYFGPGTRLLVL.

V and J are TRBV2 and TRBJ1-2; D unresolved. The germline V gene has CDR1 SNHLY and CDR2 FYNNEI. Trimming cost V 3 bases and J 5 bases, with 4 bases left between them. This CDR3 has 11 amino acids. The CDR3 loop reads CASSERYGYTF. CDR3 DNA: TGTGCCAGCAGTGAGAGGTATGGCTACACCTTC.

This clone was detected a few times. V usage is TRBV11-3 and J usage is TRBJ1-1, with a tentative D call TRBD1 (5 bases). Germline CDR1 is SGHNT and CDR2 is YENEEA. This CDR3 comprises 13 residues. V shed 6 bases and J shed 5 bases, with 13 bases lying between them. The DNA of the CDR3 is TGTGCCAGCAGTCGTGCAGGGTTGACTGAAGCTTTCTTT. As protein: CASSRAGLTEAFF.

The CDR3 nucleotides are TGTGCCAGCAGCTTTTCCGGGTACACCGGGGAGCTGTTTTTT. It specifies CASSFSGYTGELFF. This chain connects TRBV7-3 to TRBJ2-2; D uncertain. The CDR3 spans 14 residues. Between the trimmed V and J ends, which lost 3 bases and 3 bases, there was a span of 8 bases. CDR1 and CDR2 (germline): SGHTA, FQGTGA. The full variable domain, with the rest looked up from reference TRBV7-3 and TRBJ2-2, is GAGVSQTPSNKVTEKGKYVELRCDPISGHTALYWYRQSLGQGPEFLIYFQGTGAADDSGLPNDRFFAVRPEGSVSTLKIQRTERGDSAVYLCASSFSGYTGELFFGEGSRLTVL.

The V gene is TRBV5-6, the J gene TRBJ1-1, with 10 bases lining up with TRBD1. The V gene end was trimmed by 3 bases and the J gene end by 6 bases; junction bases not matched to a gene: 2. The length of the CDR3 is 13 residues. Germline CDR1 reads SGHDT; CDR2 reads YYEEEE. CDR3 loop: CASSWDRGPEAFF. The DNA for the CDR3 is TGTGCCAGCAGCTGGGACAGGGGCCCTGAAGCTTTCTTT.

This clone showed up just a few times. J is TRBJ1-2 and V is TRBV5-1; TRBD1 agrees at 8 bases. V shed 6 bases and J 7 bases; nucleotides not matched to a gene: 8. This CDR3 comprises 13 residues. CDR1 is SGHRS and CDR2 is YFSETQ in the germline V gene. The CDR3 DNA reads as TGCGCCAGCAAATCAGACAGGGGAATTGGCTACACCTTC. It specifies CASKSDRGIGYTF.

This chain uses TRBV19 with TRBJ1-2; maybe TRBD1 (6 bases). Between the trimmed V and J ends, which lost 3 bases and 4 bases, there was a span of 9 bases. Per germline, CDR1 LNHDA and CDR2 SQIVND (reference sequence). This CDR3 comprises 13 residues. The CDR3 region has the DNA TGTGCCAGTAGTATGCGGGGGCCCTATGGCTACACCTTC. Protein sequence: CASSMRGPYGYTF.

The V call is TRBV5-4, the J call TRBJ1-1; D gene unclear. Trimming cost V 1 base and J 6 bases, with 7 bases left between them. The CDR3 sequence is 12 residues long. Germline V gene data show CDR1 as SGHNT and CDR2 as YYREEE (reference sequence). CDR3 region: CASSLFESEAFF. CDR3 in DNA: TGTGCCAGCAGCTTGTTCGAGTCTGAAGCTTTCTTT. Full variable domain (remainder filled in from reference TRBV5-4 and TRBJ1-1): ETGVTQSPTHLIKTRGQQVTLRCSSQSGHNTVSWYQQALGQGPQFIFQYYREEENGRGNFPPRFSGLQFPNYSSELNVNALELDDSALYLCASSLFESEAFFGQGTRLTVV.

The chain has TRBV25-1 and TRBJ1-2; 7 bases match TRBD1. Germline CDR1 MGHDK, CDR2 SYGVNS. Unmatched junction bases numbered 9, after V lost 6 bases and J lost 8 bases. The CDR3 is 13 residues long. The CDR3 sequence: CASSTGVSRGYTF. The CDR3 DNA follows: TGTGCCAGCAGCACAGGGGTTTCTCGCGGCTACACCTTC.

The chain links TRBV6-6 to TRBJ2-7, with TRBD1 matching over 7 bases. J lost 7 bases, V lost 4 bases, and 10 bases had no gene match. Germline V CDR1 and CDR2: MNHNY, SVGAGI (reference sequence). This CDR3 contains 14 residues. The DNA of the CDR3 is TGTGCCAGCAGTTTAGGGGGCGCATCGCGTGAGCAGTACTTC. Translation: CASSLGGASREQYF.

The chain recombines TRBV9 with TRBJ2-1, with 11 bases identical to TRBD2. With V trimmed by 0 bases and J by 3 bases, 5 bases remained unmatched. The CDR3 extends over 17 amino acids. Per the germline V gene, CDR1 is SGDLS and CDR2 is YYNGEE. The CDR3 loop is CASSVGPSGGFYNEQFF. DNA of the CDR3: TGTGCCAGCAGCGTAGGTCCTAGCGGGGGGTTCTACAATGAGCAGTTCTTC.

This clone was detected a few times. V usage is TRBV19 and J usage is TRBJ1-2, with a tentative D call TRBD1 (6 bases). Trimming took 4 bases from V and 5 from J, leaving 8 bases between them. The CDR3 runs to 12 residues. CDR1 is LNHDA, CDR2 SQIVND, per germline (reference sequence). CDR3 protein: CASSTTGYGYTF. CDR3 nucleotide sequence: TGTGCCAGTAGTACGACAGGATATGGCTACACCTTC.

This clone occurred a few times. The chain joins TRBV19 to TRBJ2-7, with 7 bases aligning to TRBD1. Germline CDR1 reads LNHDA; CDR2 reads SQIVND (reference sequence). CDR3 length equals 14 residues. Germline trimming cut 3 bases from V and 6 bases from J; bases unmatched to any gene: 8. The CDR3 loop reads CASSMSQGVSEQYF. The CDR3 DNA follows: TGTGCCAGTAGTATGTCGCAGGGGGTGAGCGAGCAGTACTTC.

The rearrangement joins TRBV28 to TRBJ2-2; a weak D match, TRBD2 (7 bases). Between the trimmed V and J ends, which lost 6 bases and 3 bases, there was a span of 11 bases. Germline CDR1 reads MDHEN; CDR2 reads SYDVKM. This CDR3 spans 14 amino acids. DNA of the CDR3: TGTGCCAGCAGATCGGGGGGCGACACCGGGGAGCTGTTTTTT. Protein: CASRSGGDTGELFF.

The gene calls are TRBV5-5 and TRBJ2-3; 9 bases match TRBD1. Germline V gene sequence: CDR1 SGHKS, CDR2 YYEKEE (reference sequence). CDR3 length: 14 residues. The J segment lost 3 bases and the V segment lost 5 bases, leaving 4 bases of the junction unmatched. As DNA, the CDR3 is TGTGCCAGCAGAGACAGGGGGAGGACAGATACGCAGTATTTT. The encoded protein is CASRDRGRTDTQYF.

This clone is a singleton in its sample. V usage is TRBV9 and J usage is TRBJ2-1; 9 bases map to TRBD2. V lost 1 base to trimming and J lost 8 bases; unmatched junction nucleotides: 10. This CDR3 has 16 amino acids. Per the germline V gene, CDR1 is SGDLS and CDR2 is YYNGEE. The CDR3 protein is CASSVRPAGGLDEQFF. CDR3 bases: TGTGCCAGCAGCGTACGCCCAGCGGGGGGCTTGGATGAGCAGTTCTTC.

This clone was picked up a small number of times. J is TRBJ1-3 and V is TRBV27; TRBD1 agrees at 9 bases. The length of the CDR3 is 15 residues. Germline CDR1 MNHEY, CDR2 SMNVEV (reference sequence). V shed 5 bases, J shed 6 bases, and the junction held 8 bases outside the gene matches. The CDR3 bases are TGTGCCAGCAGTCAACAGGGGGCGTCCTTAAACACCATATATTTT. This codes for CASSQQGASLNTIYF.

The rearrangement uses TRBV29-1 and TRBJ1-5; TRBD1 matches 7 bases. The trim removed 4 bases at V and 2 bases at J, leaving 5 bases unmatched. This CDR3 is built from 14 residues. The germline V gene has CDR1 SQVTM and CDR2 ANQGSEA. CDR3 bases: TGCAGCGTTGCACAGGGGACGGGCAATCAGCCCCAGCATTTT. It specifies CSVAQGTGNQPQHF. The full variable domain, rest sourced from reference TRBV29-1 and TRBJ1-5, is SAVISQKPSRDICQRGTSLTIQCQVDSQVTMMFWYRQQPGQSLTLIATANQGSEATYESGFVIDKFPISRPNLTFSTLTVSNMSPEDSSIYLCSVAQGTGNQPQHFGDGTRLSIL.

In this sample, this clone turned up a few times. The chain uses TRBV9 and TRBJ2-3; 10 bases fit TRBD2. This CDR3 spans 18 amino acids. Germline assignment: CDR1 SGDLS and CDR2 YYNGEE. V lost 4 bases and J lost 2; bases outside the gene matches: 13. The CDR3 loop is CASSSNPQRGGFTDTQYF. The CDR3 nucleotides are TGTGCCAGCAGCAGTAATCCTCAGCGGGGGGGCTTCACAGATACGCAGTATTTT.